This TCR beta chain emerged from a study of blood T cell repertoires in COVID-19. In the study overall: The United States, Italy and Spain supplied acute and convalescent COVID-19 samples. From T cells, B-cell-depleted T cells, or PBMCs came the material, which was cDNA or gDNA.

Per the original methods: Nucleated cell number was recorded as an estimate derived from reference gene primer amplification. Clones were sequenced by immunoSEQ multiplex PCR, and TCRdb holds only the in-frame ones, with some missing. The V and J calls and clone size are taken from that table; D and trimming were inferred from the DNA. Altogether roughly 110,000 clones are present, approximately 90% being singletons, with the ten largest covering 6.8%. V gave up 4 bases and J gave up 4 bases, with 16 bases separating them. The CDR3 sequence is 15 residues long. The germline V gene encodes CDR1 SGHAT and CDR2 FQNNGV.

The receptor was isolated from a man aged 50 or older with active or convalescent COVID-19. Sequenced: peripheral blood. The chain combines TRBV11-2 with TRBJ1-2; TRBD1 is a possible D gene (5 bases). CDR3 bases: TGTGCCAGCAGCTCGCTCCAGGGATCTTTCTATGGCTACACCTTC. Protein: CASSSLQGSFYGYTF. Full variable domain (rest looked up from reference TRBV11-2 and TRBJ1-2): EAGVAQSPRYKIIEKRQSVAFWCNPISGHATLYWYQQILGQGPKLLIQFQNNGVVDDSQLPKDRFSAERLKGVDSTLKIQPAKLEDSAVYLCASSSLQGSFYGYTFGSGTRLTVV.